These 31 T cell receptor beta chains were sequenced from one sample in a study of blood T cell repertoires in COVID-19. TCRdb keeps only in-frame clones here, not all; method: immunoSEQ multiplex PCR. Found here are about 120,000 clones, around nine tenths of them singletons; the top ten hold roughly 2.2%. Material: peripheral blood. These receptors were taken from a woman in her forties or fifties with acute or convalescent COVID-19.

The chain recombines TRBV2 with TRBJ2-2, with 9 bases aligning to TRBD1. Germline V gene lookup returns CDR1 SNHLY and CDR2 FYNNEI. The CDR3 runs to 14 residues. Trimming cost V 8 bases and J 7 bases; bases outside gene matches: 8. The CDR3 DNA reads TGTGCCAGCGGGAGGGACAGGGTCGTCGGGGAGCTGTTTTTT. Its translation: CASGRDRVVGELFF.

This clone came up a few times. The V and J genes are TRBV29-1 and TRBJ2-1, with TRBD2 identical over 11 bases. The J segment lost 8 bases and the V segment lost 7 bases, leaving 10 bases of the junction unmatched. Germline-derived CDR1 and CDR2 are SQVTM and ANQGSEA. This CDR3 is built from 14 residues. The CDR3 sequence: CSAYLAGGNHEQFF. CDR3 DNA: TGCAGCGCATATCTAGCGGGGGGCAACCATGAGCAGTTCTTC.

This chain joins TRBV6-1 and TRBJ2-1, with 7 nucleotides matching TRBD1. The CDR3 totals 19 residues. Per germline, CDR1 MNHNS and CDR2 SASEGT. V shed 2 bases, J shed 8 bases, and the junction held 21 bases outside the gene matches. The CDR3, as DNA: TGTGCCAGCAGTGAATATTGGACTCCCCCCAGGGGGTACCCCGATGAGCAGTTCTTC. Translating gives CASSEYWTPPRGYPDEQFF.

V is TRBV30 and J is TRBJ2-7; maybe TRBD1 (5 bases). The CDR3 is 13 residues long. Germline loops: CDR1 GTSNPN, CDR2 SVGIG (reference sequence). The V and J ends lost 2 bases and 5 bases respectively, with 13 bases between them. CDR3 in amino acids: CAWSPDSPNEQYF. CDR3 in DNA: TGTGCCTGGAGTCCAGACAGTCCCAACGAGCAGTACTTC.

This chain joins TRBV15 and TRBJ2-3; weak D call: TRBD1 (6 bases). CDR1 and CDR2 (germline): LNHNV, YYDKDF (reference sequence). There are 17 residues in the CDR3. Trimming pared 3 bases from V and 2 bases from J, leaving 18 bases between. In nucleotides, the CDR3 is TGTGCCACCAGCAGGCCAAAGGGGGAGTTTCCCACAGATACGCAGTATTTT. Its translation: CATSRPKGEFPTDTQYF.

As DNA, the CDR3 is TGTGCCACCCGTAATGAAAAACTGTTTTTT. Translating it yields CATRNEKLFF. The V and J genes are TRBV12-3 or TRBV12-4 and TRBJ1-4; D not certain. V was clipped by 10 bases and J by 4 bases, with 4 bases between them. The CDR3 has 10 amino acids.

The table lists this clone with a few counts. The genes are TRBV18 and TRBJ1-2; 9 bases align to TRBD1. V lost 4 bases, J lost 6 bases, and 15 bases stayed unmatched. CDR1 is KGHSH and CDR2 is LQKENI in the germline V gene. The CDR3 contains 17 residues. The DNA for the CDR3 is TGTGCCAGCTCACAAAGGACAGGGGAGCCCCCTTTTAATGGCTACACCTTC. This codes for CASSQRTGEPPFNGYTF.

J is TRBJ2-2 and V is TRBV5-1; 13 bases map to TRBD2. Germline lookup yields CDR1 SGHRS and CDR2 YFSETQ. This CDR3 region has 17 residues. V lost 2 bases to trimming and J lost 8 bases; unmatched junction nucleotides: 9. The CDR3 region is CASSFPGLAGPWGELFF. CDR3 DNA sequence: TGCGCCAGCAGCTTCCCGGGACTAGCGGGGCCCTGGGGGGAGCTGTTTTTT.

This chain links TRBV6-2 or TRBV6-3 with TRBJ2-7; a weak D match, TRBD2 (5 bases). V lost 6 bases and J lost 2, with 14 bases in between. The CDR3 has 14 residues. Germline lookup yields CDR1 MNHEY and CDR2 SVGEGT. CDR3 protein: CASSTVFGAYEQYF. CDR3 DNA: TGTGCCAGCAGCACCGTCTTCGGGGCCTACGAGCAGTACTTC.

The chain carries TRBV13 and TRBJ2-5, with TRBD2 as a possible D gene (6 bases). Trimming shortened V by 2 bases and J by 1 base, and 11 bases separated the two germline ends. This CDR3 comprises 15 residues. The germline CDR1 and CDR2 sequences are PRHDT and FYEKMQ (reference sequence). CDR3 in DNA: TGTGCCAGCAGCTTAAAGTACGGGGGCCAAGAGACCCAGTACTTC. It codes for CASSLKYGGQETQYF.

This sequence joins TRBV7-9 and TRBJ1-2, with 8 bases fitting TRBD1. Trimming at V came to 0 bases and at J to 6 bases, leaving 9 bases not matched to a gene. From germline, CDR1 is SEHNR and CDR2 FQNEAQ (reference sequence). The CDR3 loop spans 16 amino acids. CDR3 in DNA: TGTGCCAGCAGCTTAGCTACAGGACAGGGAGCCCATGGCTACACCTTC. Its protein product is CASSLATGQGAHGYTF.

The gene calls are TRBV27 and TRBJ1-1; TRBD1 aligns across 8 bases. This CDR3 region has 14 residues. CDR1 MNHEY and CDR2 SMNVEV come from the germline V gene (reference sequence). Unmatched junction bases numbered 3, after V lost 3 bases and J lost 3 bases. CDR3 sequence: CASSFQGAHTEAFF. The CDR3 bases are TGTGCCAGCAGTTTCCAGGGGGCACACACTGAAGCTTTCTTT.

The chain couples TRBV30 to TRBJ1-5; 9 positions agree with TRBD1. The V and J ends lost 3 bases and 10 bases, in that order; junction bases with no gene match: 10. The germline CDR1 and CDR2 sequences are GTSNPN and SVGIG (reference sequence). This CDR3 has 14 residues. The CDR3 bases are TGTGCCTGGAGGGAAGGACAGGGGTCCAGCCCCCAGCATTTT. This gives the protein CAWREGQGSSPQHF. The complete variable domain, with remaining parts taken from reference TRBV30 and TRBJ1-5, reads SQTIHQWPATLVQPVGSPLSLECTVEGTSNPNLYWYRQAAGRGLQLLFYSVGIGQISSEVPQNLSASRPQDRQFILSSKKLLLSDSGFYLCAWREGQGSSPQHFGDGTRLSIL.

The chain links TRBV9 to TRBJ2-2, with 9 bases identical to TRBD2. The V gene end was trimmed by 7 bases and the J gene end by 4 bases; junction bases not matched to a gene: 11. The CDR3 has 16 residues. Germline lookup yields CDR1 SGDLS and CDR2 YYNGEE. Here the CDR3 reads CASQNGRGGGTGELFF. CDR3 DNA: TGTGCCAGCCAGAACGGGCGGGGGGGTGGCACCGGGGAGCTGTTTTTT. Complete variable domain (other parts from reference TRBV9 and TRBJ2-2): DSGVTQTPKHLITATGQRVTLRCSPRSGDLSVYWYQQSLDQGLQFLIQYYNGEERAKGNILERFSAQQFPDLHSELNLSSLELGDSALYFCASQNGRGGGTGELFFGEGSRLTVL.

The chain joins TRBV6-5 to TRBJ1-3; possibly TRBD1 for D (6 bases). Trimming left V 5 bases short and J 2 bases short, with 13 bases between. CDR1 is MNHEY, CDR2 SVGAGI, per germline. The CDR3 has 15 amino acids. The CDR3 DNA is TGTGCCAGCAGTCGACAGGTTGGGCCTGGAAACACCATATATTTT. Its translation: CASSRQVGPGNTIYF.

The CDR3 loop reads CASTPGRTFQNTIYF. DNA for the CDR3: TGTGCCAGCACCCCGGGTCGGACTTTCCAAAACACCATATATTTT. The rearrangement links TRBV6-5 to TRBJ1-3; D ambiguous. Trimming removed 7 bases at V and 6 bases at J, with 19 bases between. Looked up from germline, CDR1 is MNHEY and CDR2 is SVGAGI. The CDR3 sequence is 15 residues long.

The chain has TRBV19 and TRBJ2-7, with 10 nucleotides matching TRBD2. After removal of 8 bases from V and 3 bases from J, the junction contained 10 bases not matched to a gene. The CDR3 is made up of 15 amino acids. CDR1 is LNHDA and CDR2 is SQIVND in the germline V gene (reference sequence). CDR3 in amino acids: CASGPTSGTVYEQYF. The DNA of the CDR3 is TGTGCCAGTGGCCCCACTAGCGGGACCGTCTACGAGCAGTACTTC.

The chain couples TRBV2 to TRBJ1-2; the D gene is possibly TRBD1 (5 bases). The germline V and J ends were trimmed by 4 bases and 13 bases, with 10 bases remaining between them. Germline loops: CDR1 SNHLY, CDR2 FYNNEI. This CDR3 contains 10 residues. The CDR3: CASSVQGATF. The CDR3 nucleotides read TGTGCCAGCAGTGTTCAAGGGGCCACCTTC.

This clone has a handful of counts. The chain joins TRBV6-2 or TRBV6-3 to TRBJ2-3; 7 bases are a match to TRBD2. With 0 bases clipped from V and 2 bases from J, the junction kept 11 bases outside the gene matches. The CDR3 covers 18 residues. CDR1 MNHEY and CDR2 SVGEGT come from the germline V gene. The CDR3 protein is CASSYSVEAGYPTDTQYF. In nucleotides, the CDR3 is TGTGCCAGCAGTTACTCGGTAGAAGCGGGGTACCCCACAGATACGCAGTATTTT.

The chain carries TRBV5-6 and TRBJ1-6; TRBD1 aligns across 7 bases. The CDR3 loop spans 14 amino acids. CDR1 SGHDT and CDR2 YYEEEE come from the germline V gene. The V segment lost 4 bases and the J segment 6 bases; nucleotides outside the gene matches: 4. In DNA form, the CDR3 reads TGTGCCAGCAGCCTGACAGGGTTTAATTCACCCCTCCACTTT. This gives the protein CASSLTGFNSPLHF.

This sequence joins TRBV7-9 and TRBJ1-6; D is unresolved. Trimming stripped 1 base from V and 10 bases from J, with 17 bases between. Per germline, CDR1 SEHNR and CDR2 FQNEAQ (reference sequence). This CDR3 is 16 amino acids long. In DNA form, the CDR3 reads TGTGCCAGCAGCTTAGACCGACTTGGGTCGGGGTCACCCCTCCACTTT. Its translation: CASSLDRLGSGSPLHF.

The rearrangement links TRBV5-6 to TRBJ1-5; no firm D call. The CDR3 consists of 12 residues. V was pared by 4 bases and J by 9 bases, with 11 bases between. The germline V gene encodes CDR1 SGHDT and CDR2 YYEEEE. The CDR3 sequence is CASSAEGRPQHF. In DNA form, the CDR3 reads TGTGCCAGCAGCGCGGAGGGCAGGCCCCAGCATTTT.

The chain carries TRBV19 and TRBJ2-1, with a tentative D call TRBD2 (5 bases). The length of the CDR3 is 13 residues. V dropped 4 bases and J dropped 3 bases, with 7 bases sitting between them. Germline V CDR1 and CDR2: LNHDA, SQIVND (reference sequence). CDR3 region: CASSKRDYNEQFF. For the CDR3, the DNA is TGTGCCAGTAGTAAGAGGGACTACAATGAGCAGTTCTTC. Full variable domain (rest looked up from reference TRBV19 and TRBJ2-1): DGGITQSPKYLFRKEGQNVTLSCEQNLNHDAMYWYRQDPGQGLRLIYYSQIVNDFQKGDIAEGYSVSREKKESFPLTVTSAQKNPTAFYLCASSKRDYNEQFFGPGTRLTVL.

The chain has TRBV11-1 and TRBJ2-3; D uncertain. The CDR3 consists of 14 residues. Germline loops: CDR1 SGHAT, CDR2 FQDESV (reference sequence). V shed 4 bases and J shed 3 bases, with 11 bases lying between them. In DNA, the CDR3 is TGTGCCAGCAGCTCCCCGGGTGTAACAGATACGCAGTATTTT. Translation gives CASSSPGVTDTQYF.

This chain's CDR3 is CASSPTGGGQPQHF. Here the CDR3 DNA reads TGTGCCAGCAGCCCCACAGGGGGAGGACAGCCCCAGCATTTT. The chain is built from TRBV7-3 and TRBJ1-5; 8 bases map to TRBD1. V trimming: 5 bases; J trimming: 7 bases; junction bases outside the gene matches: 7. The CDR3 has 14 amino acids. Looked up from germline, CDR1 is SGHTA and CDR2 is FQGTGA.

CDR3 amino acids: CASSSSLSGGSQETQYF. In DNA, the CDR3 is TGCGCCAGCAGCTCAAGCCTGAGTGGGGGCTCACAAGAGACCCAGTACTTC. This chain uses TRBV5-1 with TRBJ2-5; TRBD1 might be the D (6 bases). Trimming took off 3 bases at V and 2 bases at J, with 20 bases between the two ends. CDR1 is SGHRS and CDR2 is YFSETQ in the germline V gene. CDR3 length: 17 residues.

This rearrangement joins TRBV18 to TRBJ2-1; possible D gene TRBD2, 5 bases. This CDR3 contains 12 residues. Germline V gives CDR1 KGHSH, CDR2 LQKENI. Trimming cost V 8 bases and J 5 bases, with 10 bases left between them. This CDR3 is CASKLVDNEQFF. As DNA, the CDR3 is TGTGCCAGCAAACTAGTAGACAATGAGCAGTTCTTC.

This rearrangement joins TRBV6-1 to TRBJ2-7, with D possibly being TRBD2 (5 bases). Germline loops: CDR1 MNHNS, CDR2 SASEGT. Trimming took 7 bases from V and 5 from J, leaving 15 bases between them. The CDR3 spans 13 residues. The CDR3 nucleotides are TGTGCCAGCAAGGGTAGCGCTGTCAACGAGCAGTACTTC. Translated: CASKGSAVNEQYF.

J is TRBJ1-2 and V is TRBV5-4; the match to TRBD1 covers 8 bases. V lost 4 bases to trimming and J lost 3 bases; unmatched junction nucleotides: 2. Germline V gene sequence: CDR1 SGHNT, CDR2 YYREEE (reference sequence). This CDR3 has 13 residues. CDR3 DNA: TGTGCCAGCAGCAAACAGGGGGACTATGGCTACACCTTC. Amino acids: CASSKQGDYGYTF.

For the CDR3, the DNA is TGTGCCAGCAGTTTACAGGGGCCAAAGATCTCACCTGAAGCTTTCTTT. This encodes CASSLQGPKISPEAFF. This chain connects TRBV6-5 to TRBJ1-1, with 7 bases that match TRBD1. The ends lost 4 bases at V and 6 bases at J; junction bases unmatched: 14. CDR1 is MNHEY, CDR2 SVGAGI, per germline. The CDR3 runs to 16 residues.

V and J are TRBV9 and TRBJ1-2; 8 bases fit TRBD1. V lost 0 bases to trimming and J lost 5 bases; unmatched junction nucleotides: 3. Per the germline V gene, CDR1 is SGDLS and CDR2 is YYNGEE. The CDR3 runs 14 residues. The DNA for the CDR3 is TGTGCCAGCAGCGTAGAGACAGGGGTGTATGGCTACACCTTC. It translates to CASSVETGVYGYTF.